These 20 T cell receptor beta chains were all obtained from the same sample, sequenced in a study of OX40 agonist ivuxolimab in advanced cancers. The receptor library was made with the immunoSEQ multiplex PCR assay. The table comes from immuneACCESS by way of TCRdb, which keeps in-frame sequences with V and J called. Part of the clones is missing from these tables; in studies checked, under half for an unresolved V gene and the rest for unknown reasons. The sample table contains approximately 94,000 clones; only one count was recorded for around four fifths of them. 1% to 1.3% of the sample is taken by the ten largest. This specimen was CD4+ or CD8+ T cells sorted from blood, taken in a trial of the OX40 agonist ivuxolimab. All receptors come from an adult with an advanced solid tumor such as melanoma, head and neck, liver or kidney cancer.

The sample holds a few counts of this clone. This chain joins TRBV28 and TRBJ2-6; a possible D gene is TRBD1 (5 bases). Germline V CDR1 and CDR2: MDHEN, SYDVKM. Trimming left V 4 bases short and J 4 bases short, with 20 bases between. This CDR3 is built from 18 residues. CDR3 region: CASSSILTGRKGANVLTF. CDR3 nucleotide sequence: TGTGCCAGCAGTTCCATCCTAACAGGCCGCAAAGGGGCCAACGTCCTGACTTTC.

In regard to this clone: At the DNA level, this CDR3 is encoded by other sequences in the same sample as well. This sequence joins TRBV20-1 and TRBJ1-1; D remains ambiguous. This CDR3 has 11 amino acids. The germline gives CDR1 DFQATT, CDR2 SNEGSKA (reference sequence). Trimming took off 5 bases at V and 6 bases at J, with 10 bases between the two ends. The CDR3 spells CSAPGRAEAFF. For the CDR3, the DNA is TGCAGTGCTCCGGGGAGGGCTGAAGCTTTCTTT.

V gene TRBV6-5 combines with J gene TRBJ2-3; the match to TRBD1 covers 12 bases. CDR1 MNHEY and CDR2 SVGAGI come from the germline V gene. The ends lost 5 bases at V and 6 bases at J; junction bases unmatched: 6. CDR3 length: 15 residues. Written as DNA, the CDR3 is TGTGCCAGCAGTCCGGGACAGGGGGCAGTTGATACGCAGTATTTT. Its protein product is CASSPGQGAVDTQYF.

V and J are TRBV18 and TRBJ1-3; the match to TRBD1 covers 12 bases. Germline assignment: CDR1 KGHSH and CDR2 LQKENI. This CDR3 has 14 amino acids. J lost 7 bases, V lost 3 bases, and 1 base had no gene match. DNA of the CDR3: TGTGCCAGCTCACCGGGGACAGGGGGCAACACCATATATTTT. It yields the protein CASSPGTGGNTIYF.

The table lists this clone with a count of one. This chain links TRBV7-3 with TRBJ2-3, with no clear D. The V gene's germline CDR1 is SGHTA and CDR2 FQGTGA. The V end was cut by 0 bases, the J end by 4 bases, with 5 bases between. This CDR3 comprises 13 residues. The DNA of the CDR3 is TGTGCCAGCAGCTTAACGTGGGCAGATACGCAGTATTTT. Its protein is CASSLTWADTQYF.

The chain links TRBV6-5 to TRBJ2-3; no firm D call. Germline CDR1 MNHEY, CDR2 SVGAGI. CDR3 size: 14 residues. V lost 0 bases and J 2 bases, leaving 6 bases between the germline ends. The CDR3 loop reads CASSYSRYTDTQYF. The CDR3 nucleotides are TGTGCCAGCAGTTACTCTCGGTACACAGATACGCAGTATTTT.

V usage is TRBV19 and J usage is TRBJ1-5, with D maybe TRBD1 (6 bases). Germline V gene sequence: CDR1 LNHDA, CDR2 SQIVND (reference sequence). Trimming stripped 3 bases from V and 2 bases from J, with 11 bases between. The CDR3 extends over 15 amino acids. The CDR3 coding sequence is TGTGCCAGTAGTATTACAGGGTTTGGCAATCAGCCCCAGCATTTT. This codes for CASSITGFGNQPQHF.

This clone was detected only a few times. CDR3 coding DNA: TGTGCCAGTAGTGCCTCCGTGGACAATCAGCCCCAGCATTTT. It translates to CASSASVDNQPQHF. The chain is built from TRBV19 and TRBJ1-5; D not resolved. CDR3 size: 14 residues. Germline V gene lookup returns CDR1 LNHDA and CDR2 SQIVND (reference sequence). V lost 5 bases and J 3 bases, leaving 11 bases between the germline ends. The complete variable domain, with remaining parts taken from reference TRBV19 and TRBJ1-5, reads DGGITQSPKYLFRKEGQNVTLSCEQNLNHDAMYWYRQDPGQGLRLIYYSQIVNDFQKGDIAEGYSVSREKKESFPLTVTSAQKNPTAFYLCASSASVDNQPQHFGDGTRLSIL.

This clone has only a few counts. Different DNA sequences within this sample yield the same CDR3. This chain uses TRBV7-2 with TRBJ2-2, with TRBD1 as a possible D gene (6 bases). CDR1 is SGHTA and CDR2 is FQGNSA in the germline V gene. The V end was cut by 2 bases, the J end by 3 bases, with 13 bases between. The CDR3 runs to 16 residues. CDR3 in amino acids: CASSLNGPGDTGELFF. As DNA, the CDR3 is TGTGCCAGCAGCTTAAACGGACCAGGGGACACCGGGGAGCTGTTTTTT.

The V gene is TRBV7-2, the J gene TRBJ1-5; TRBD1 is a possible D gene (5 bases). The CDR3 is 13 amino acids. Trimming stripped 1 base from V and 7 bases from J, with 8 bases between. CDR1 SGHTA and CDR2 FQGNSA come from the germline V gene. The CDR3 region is CASSLGGRQPQHF. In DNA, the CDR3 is TGTGCCAGCAGCTTAGGGGGACGGCAGCCCCAGCATTTT.

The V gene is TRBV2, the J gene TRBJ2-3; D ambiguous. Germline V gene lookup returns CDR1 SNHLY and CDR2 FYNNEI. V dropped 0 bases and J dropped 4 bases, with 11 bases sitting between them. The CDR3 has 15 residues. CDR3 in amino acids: CASSEALLDPDTQYF. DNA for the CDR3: TGTGCCAGCAGTGAAGCGCTTCTTGACCCAGATACGCAGTATTTT.

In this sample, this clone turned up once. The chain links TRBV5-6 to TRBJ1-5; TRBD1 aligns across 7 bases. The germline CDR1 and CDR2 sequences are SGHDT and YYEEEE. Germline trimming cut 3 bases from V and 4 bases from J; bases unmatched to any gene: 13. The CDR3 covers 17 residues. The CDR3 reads CASSSTGTAKPNQPQHF. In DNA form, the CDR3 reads TGTGCCAGCAGCTCTACTGGGACAGCGAAGCCTAATCAGCCCCAGCATTTT.

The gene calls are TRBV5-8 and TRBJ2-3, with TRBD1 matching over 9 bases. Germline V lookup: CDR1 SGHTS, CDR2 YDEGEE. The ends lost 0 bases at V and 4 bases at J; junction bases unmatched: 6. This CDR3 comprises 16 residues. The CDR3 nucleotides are TGTGCCAGCAGCTTGGGACAGGGGGTTTTGTCAGATACGCAGTATTTT. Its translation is CASSLGQGVLSDTQYF.

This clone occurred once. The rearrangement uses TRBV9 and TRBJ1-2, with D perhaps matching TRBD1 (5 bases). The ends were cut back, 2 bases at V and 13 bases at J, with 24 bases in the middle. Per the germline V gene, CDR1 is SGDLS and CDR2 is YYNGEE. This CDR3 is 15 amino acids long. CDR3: CASSVLGTHPGSITF. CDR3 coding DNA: TGTGCCAGCAGCGTGTTGGGGACCCACCCAGGTTCTATCACCTTC.

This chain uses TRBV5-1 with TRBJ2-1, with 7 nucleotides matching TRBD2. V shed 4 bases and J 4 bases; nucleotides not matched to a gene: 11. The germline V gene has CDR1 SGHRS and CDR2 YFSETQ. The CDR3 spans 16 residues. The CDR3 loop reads CASSRSPSGTYNEQFF. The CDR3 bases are TGCGCCAGCAGCCGGAGTCCTAGCGGTACTTACAATGAGCAGTTCTTC. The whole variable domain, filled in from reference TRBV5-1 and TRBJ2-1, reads KAGVTQTPRYLIKTRGQQVTLSCSPISGHRSVSWYQQTPGQGLQFLFEYFSETQRNKGNFPGRFSGRQFSNSRSEMNVSTLELGDSALYLCASSRSPSGTYNEQFFGPGTRLTVL.

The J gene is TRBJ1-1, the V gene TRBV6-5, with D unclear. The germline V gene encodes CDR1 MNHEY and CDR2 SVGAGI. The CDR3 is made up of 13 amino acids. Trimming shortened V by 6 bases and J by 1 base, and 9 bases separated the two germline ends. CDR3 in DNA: TGTGCCAGCAGCCTCGAGGAGAACACTGAAGCTTTCTTT. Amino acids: CASSLEENTEAFF.

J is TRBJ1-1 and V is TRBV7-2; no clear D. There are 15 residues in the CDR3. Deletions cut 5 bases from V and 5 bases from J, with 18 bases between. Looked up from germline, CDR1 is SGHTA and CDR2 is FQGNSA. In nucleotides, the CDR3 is TGTGCCAGCAGCCGAGGAGCACAGCCCGCGACTGAAGCTTTCTTT. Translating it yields CASSRGAQPATEAFF.

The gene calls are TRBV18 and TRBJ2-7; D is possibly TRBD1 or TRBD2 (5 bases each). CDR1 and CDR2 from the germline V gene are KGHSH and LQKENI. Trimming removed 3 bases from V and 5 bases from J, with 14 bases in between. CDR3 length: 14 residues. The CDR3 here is CASSPGAGRNEQYF. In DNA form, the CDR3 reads TGTGCCAGCTCACCCGGGGCAGGGCGGAACGAGCAGTACTTC.

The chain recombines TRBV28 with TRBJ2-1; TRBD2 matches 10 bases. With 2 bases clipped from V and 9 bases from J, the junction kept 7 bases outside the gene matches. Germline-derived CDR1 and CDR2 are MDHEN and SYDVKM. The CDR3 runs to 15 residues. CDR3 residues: CASSLRVAGGLEQFF. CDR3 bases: TGTGCCAGCAGTTTAAGGGTAGCGGGGGGACTTGAGCAGTTCTTC.

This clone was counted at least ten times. CDR3 in amino acids: CASSIAGRGSNQPQHF. CDR3 nucleotides: TGTGCCAGTAGTATCGCTGGTCGGGGTAGCAATCAGCCCCAGCATTTT. The V and J genes are TRBV19 and TRBJ1-5; D gene unclear. Germline V gives CDR1 LNHDA, CDR2 SQIVND (reference sequence). The V gene lost 3 bases and the J gene lost 0 bases, with 12 bases spanning the gap. The CDR3 runs to 16 residues.